The TCR beta chain described here comes from a study of T cells in Graves' hyperthyroidism and ophthalmopathy. Only one count was recorded for this clonotype. RNA transcripts were the template for amplifying TCR beta CDR3 regions. The TCR CDR3 was amplified in a first-round RT-PCR using the HTBI primer set. TCRdb reprocessed the multiplex PCR reads with MiXCR, giving one entry per CDR3 protein. The sample lists approximately 430,000 distinct CDR3 sequences, about 15% occurring once. With 2 bases removed from V and 2 bases from J, the gap between germline ends came to 15 bases. The CDR3 totals 16 residues.

Sequences were obtained from blood. The J gene is TRBJ2-5, the V gene TRBV12-3 or TRBV12-4; a weak D match, TRBD1 (5 bases). This receptor was identified in a man aged 18 to 30 with Graves' ophthalmopathy. The CDR3 DNA reads as TGTGCCAGCAGTTTAAACCCCGACAGTTCTCAAGAGACCCAGTACTTC. Its translation is CASSLNPDSSQETQYF.